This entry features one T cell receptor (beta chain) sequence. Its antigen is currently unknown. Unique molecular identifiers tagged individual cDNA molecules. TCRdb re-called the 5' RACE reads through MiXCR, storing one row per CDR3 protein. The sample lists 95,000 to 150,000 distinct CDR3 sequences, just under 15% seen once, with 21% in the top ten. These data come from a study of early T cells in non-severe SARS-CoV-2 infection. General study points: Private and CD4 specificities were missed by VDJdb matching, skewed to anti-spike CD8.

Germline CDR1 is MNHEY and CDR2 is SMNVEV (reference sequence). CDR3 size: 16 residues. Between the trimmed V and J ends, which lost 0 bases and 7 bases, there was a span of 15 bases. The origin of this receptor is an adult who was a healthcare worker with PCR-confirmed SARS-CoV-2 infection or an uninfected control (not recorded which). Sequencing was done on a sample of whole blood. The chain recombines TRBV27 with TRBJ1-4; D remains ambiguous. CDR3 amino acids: CASSLSIPVIGEKLFF. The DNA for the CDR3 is TGTGCCAGCAGTTTATCGATCCCCGTAATAGGTGAAAAACTGTTTTTT.